This passage covers 28 T cell receptor beta chains from one sample sequenced in a study of CD8+ T cells in alopecia areata. Sequencing relied on a cDNA template that was reverse transcribed from extracted RNA. Repertoires were generated with immunoSEQ multiplex PCR, while TCRdb's copy carries only in-frame clones and drops some. The sample lists about 210,000 clones, more than 45% occurring once. Treatment given: oral pan-JAK inhibitor, 5-10 mg twice daily. The sequencing used CD4+ T cells sorted from blood, collected at week 4, from a patient treated with tofacitinib. The receptor source for this set is a human donor with alopecia areata.

J is TRBJ2-6 and V is TRBV7-2; D not resolved. V was trimmed by 7 bases and J by 0 bases, leaving 4 bases between them. Germline lookup yields CDR1 SGHTA and CDR2 FQGNSA. The CDR3 is 13 residues long. In DNA, the CDR3 is TGTGCCAGCACCCTCTCTGGGGCCAACGTCCTGACTTTC. It specifies CASTLSGANVLTF. The whole variable domain, remainder taken from reference TRBV7-2 and TRBJ2-6, is GAGVSQSPSNKVTEKGKDVELRCDPISGHTALYWYRQSLGQGLEFLIYFQGNSAPDKSGLPSDRFSAERTGGSVSTLTIQRTQQEDSAVYLCASTLSGANVLTFGAGSRLTVL.

V and J are TRBV30 and TRBJ1-6; D is unclear. The CDR3 loop spans 10 amino acids. V was clipped by 1 base and J by 15 bases, with 7 bases between them. Germline V gives CDR1 GTSNPN, CDR2 SVGIG (reference sequence). The CDR3 sequence is CAWSDSLLHF. The CDR3 coding sequence is TGTGCCTGGAGTGACTCCCTCCTCCACTTT. The entire variable domain, with the rest obtained from reference TRBV30 and TRBJ1-6, is as follows: SQTIHQWPATLVQPVGSPLSLECTVEGTSNPNLYWYRQAAGRGLQLLFYSVGIGQISSEVPQNLSASRPQDRQFILSSKKLLLSDSGFYLCAWSDSLLHFGNGTRLTVT.

This chain links TRBV6-5 with TRBJ2-3; D may match TRBD1 or TRBD2 (5 bases each). The CDR3 is 14 amino acids. CDR1 is MNHEY, CDR2 SVGAGI, per germline. Trimming took 11 bases from V and 4 from J, leaving 19 bases between them. Here the CDR3 reads CAAARGSVADTQYF. CDR3 bases: TGTGCCGCGGCTAGGGGTAGCGTCGCAGATACGCAGTATTTT.

V usage is TRBV11-2 and J usage is TRBJ2-5; 11 bases are shared with TRBD2. V lost 3 bases, J lost 0 bases, and 9 bases stayed unmatched. The CDR3 length is 18 residues. Germline CDR1 SGHAT, CDR2 FQNNGV. The CDR3 spells CASSFQPGTSGNQETQYF. As DNA, the CDR3 is TGTGCCAGCAGCTTTCAACCCGGGACTAGCGGAAACCAAGAGACCCAGTACTTC. The complete variable domain, with remaining parts taken from reference TRBV11-2 and TRBJ2-5, reads EAGVAQSPRYKIIEKRQSVAFWCNPISGHATLYWYQQILGQGPKLLIQFQNNGVVDDSQLPKDRFSAERLKGVDSTLKIQPAKLEDSAVYLCASSFQPGTSGNQETQYFGPGTRLLVL.

V usage is TRBV29-1 and J usage is TRBJ2-5, with TRBD1 matching 8 bases. The V gene end was trimmed by 4 bases and the J gene end by 2 bases; junction bases not matched to a gene: 6. This CDR3 has 14 amino acids. The germline CDR1 and CDR2 sequences are SQVTM and ANQGSEA. In DNA form, the CDR3 reads TGCAGCGTTGGGGCAGGGGGCCGGCAAGAGACCCAGTACTTC. Its translation: CSVGAGGRQETQYF.

This clone was seen repeatedly, ten times or more. This chain connects TRBV6-1 to TRBJ1-2, with D perhaps TRBD1 (5 bases). Germline-derived CDR1 and CDR2 are MNHNS and SASEGT. V was shortened by 5 bases and J by 3 bases, with 10 bases between the two germline ends. This CDR3 has 13 residues. In DNA, the CDR3 is TGTGCCAGCAGTCCCCTGGGGCACTATGGCTACACCTTC. Its translation is CASSPLGHYGYTF.

This clone turned up a few times. V is TRBV30 and J is TRBJ2-7; D is unclear. The CDR3 sequence is 13 residues long. The germline V gene has CDR1 GTSNPN and CDR2 SVGIG (reference sequence). V shed 3 bases and J shed 0 bases, with 9 bases lying between them. The CDR3 here is CAWSENGSYEQYF. In nucleotides, the CDR3 is TGTGCCTGGAGCGAGAATGGCTCCTACGAGCAGTACTTC.

This clone was found once. The gene calls are TRBV27 and TRBJ1-6, with 8 bases matching TRBD1. The CDR3 runs 15 residues. Unmatched junction bases numbered 3, after V lost 2 bases and J lost 6 bases. Germline loops: CDR1 MNHEY, CDR2 SMNVEV (reference sequence). The DNA for the CDR3 is TGTGCCAGCAGTTTAGTCGGACAGGGTAATTCACCCCTCCACTTT. Its protein product is CASSLVGQGNSPLHF.

V gene TRBV7-2 combines with J gene TRBJ1-1; D not resolved. The V and J ends lost 5 bases and 0 bases respectively, with 16 bases between them. This CDR3 has 16 residues. The V gene's germline CDR1 is SGHTA and CDR2 FQGNSA. The CDR3 DNA reads TGTGCCAGCAGCCTTCGACCAGGAGCGTTGAACACTGAAGCTTTCTTT. Translating it yields CASSLRPGALNTEAFF.

V is TRBV5-7 and J is TRBJ2-3, with TRBD1 as a possible D gene (5 bases). TRBV5-7 is placed among ORFs of uncertain function. The CDR3 loop spans 15 amino acids. V was cut by 0 bases and J by 5 bases, with 13 bases left in between. The DNA of the CDR3 is TGTGCCAGCAGCTTGGAAGGGGATGTTTTAGATACGCAGTATTTT. Protein product: CASSLEGDVLDTQYF.

The chain has TRBV9 and TRBJ2-5; 7 nucleotides agree with TRBD1. CDR1 SGDLS and CDR2 YYNGEE come from the germline V gene. This CDR3 is built from 16 residues. V dropped 0 bases and J dropped 5; count of bases not matched to a gene: 10. CDR3 residues: CASSVAVRGQDETQYF. CDR3 sequence (DNA): TGTGCCAGCAGCGTAGCGGTAAGGGGGCAGGATGAGACCCAGTACTTC.

This clone was seen once. DNA for the CDR3: TGTGCCAGCAGTGAAGCAGGGCACGGCTACACCTTC. Encoded protein: CASSEAGHGYTF. The chain carries TRBV25-1 and TRBJ1-2; possible D gene TRBD1, 5 bases. Deletions cut 2 bases from V and 8 bases from J, with 9 bases between. Germline V gene lookup returns CDR1 MGHDK and CDR2 SYGVNS. The CDR3 has 12 amino acids.

Only a few counts were recorded for this clone. The V and J genes are TRBV6-5 and TRBJ2-4; D may be TRBD2 (6 bases). Trimming left V 2 bases short and J 7 bases short, with 12 bases between. The length of the CDR3 is 14 residues. The germline V gene encodes CDR1 MNHEY and CDR2 SVGAGI. In nucleotides, the CDR3 is TGTGCCAGCAGTTACGGAGGGATCGGGAACATTCAGTACTTC. Translated, it gives CASSYGGIGNIQYF.

Written as DNA, the CDR3 is TGCGCCAGCAGCTACTCCGGGACAGGGATCTCTGGGGCCAACGTCCTGACTTTC. This gives the protein CASSYSGTGISGANVLTF. The V gene is TRBV5-1, the J gene TRBJ2-6; 9 nucleotides align to TRBD1. CDR3 length: 18 residues. Germline V lookup: CDR1 SGHRS, CDR2 YFSETQ. V was pared by 3 bases and J by 0 bases, with 7 bases of the junction left unmatched.

J is TRBJ2-7 and V is TRBV29-1, with 7 nucleotides matching TRBD2. The CDR3 is made up of 12 amino acids. The V segment lost 7 bases and the J segment 7 bases; nucleotides outside the gene matches: 10. CDR1 and CDR2 from the germline V gene are SQVTM and ANQGSEA. The CDR3 sequence is CSAAGTMSEQYF. CDR3 bases: TGCAGCGCGGCCGGGACTATGAGTGAGCAGTACTTC.

The chain uses TRBV5-1 and TRBJ2-7, with D perhaps TRBD2 (5 bases). This CDR3 comprises 14 residues. Between the trimmed V and J ends, which lost 7 bases and 0 bases, there was a span of 14 bases. Germline V gene sequence: CDR1 SGHRS, CDR2 YFSETQ. The CDR3 sequence is CASGDPSSSYEQYF. The DNA for the CDR3 is TGCGCCAGCGGAGACCCTAGCTCCTCCTACGAGCAGTACTTC.

The chain recombines TRBV30 with TRBJ2-5; D is uncertain. V shed 8 bases and J shed 4 bases, with 11 bases lying between them. CDR3 length: 11 residues. Germline CDR1 and CDR2: GTSNPN and SVGIG (reference sequence). As DNA, the CDR3 is TGTGCCCTCAAATGGGGAGAGACCCAGTACTTC. This translates into CALKWGETQYF.

The J gene is TRBJ2-3, the V gene TRBV29-1, with D uncertain. This CDR3 is 10 amino acids long. Germline CDR1 reads SQVTM; CDR2 reads ANQGSEA. V was trimmed by 7 bases and J by 5 bases, leaving 7 bases between them. Here the CDR3 reads CSANRDTQYF. The CDR3 region has the DNA TGCAGCGCGAATAGAGATACGCAGTATTTT.

The chain joins TRBV20-1 to TRBJ2-7; possibly TRBD1 for D (5 bases). This CDR3 has 11 residues. Trimming removed 5 bases at V and 5 bases at J, with 10 bases between. CDR1 is DFQATT, CDR2 SNEGSKA, per germline (reference sequence). The CDR3 coding sequence is TGCAGTGCTTACAGGTCCGACGAGCAGTACTTC. Translating gives CSAYRSDEQYF.

This clone has ten or more counts. Mismatch with germline at one junction end may stem from a read error. The V gene is TRBV2, the J gene TRBJ2-3; 7 nucleotides line up with TRBD2. Germline V gives CDR1 SNHLY, CDR2 FYNNEI. The CDR3 sequence is 14 residues long. CDR3 sequence (DNA): TGTGCCAGCAGTCAAGCGGGACCCACAGATACGCAGTATTTT. Its protein product is CASSQAGPTDTQYF.

The chain joins TRBV6-5 to TRBJ2-3; 12 bases are shared with TRBD2. Trimming took 6 bases from V and 5 from J; bases not matched to a gene: 6. This CDR3 has 15 amino acids. Looked up from germline, CDR1 is MNHEY and CDR2 is SVGAGI. CDR3 region: CASRPTSGGIDTQYF. CDR3 coding DNA: TGTGCCAGCAGACCGACTAGCGGGGGCATAGATACGCAGTATTTT.

This clone has ten or more counts. This chain joins TRBV5-4 and TRBJ1-1, with no clear D. CDR1 SGHNT and CDR2 YYREEE come from the germline V gene (reference sequence). The CDR3 length is 13 residues. V was cut by 1 base and J by 6 bases, with 10 bases left in between. This CDR3 is CASSLSRVSEAFF. The CDR3 coding sequence is TGTGCCAGCAGCTTGTCGAGGGTGTCTGAAGCTTTCTTT.

This clone was seen only once. The gene calls are TRBV5-1 and TRBJ2-7; TRBD1 might be the D (6 bases). There are 14 residues in the CDR3. CDR1 is SGHRS, CDR2 YFSETQ, per germline. The V and J ends lost 1 base and 6 bases respectively, with 14 bases between them. The CDR3 DNA reads as TGCGCCAGCAGCTTGTCGACAGGAGGTAGCGAGCAGTACTTC. Translating gives CASSLSTGGSEQYF.

This clone was seen a few times. The V gene is TRBV29-1, the J gene TRBJ2-4; D not resolved. Per the germline V gene, CDR1 is SQVTM and CDR2 is ANQGSEA. The CDR3 spans 12 residues. V lost 3 bases, J lost 5 bases, and 8 bases lay in between. The CDR3 here is CSVERDENIQYF. CDR3 DNA sequence: TGCAGCGTTGAGCGAGACGAAAACATTCAGTACTTC.

This clone was observed a few times. The rearrangement uses TRBV6-5 and TRBJ2-7; 8 bases map to TRBD1. Per the germline V gene, CDR1 is MNHEY and CDR2 is SVGAGI. The CDR3 length is 14 residues. The V gene end was trimmed by 6 bases and the J gene end by 4 bases; junction bases not matched to a gene: 8. The CDR3 is CASRMDRVVYEQYF. The CDR3 region has the DNA TGTGCCAGCAGGATGGACAGGGTGGTTTACGAGCAGTACTTC.

The rearrangement joins TRBV14 to TRBJ2-7; no clear D. The CDR3 consists of 14 residues. Germline values: CDR1 SGHDN, CDR2 FVKESK. Trimming removed 4 bases from V and 5 bases from J, with 15 bases in between. This chain's CDR3 is CASSLTGPVHEQYF. DNA for the CDR3: TGTGCCAGCAGCCTGACCGGGCCCGTTCACGAGCAGTACTTC.

This chain uses TRBV4-1 with TRBJ1-5, with D possibly matching TRBD1 (6 bases). Trimming cost V 4 bases and J 4 bases, with 29 bases left between them. The CDR3 consists of 20 residues. Germline V CDR1 and CDR2: MGHRA, YSYEKL. CDR3 amino acids: CASSRIQDRNKFRFNQPQHF. The CDR3 DNA follows: TGCGCCAGCAGCCGGATACAGGACAGAAACAAGTTCCGATTTAATCAGCCCCAGCATTTT.

The chain couples TRBV18 to TRBJ1-1; a possible D gene is TRBD1 (5 bases). CDR3 length equals 14 residues. The V gene's germline CDR1 is KGHSH and CDR2 LQKENI. Between the trimmed V and J ends, which lost 3 bases and 6 bases, there was a span of 14 bases. The CDR3, as DNA: TGTGCCAGCTCACCGCCGGGGCCGGCAGCTGAAGCTTTCTTT. The encoded protein is CASSPPGPAAEAFF.